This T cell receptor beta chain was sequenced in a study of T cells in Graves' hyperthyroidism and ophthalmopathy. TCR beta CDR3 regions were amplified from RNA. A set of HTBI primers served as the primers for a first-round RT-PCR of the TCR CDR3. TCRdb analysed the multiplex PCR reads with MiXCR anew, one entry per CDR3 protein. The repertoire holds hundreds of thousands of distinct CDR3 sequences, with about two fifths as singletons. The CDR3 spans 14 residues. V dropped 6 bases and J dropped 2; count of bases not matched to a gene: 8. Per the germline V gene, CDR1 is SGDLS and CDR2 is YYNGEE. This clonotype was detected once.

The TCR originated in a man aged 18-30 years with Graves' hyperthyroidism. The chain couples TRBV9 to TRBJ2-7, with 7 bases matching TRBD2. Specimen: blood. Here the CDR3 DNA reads TGTGCCAGCACCCTAAGCGGGGTTACCTACGAGCAGTACTTC. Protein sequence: CASTLSGVTYEQYF.